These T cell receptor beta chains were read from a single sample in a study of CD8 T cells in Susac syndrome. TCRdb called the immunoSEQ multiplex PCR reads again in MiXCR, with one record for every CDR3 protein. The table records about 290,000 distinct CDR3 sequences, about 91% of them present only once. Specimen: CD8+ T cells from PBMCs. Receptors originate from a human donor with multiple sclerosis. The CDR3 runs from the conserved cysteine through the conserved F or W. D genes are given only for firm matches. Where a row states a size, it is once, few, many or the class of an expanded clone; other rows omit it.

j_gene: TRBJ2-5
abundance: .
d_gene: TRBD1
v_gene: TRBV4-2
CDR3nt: TGTGCCAGCAGCCAGGTTGCCACAGGGGTTCGAGAGACCCAGTACTTC
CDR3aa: CASSQVATGVRETQYF

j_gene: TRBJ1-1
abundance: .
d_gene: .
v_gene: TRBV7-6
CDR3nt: TGTGCCAGCAGCTCGGGAGCGTTCCCTGAAGCTTTCTTT
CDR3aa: CASSSGAFPEAFF

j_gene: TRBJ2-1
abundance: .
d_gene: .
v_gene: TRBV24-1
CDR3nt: TGTGCCACCAGTGACTCCCCCAGTTCGGGCTACAATGAGCAGTTCTTC
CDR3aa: CATSDSPSSGYNEQFF

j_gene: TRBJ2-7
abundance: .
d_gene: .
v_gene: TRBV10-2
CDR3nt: TGCGCCAGCGTGGGGCCCTCTAGCTTCTACGAGCAGTACTTC
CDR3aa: CASVGPSSFYEQYF

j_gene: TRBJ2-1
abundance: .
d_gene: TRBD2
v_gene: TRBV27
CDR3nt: TGTGCCAGCACTCCAATCGACGCGGGAGCCTACAATGAGCAGTTCTTC
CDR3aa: CASTPIDAGAYNEQFF

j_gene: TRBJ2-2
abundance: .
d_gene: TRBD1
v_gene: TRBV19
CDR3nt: TGTGCCAGTAGTGAAAGGACAGGGGGTTTTACCGGGGAGCTGTTTTTT
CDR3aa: CASSERTGGFTGELFF

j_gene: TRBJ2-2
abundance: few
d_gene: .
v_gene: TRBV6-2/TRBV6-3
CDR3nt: TGTGCCAGCAGTTACGCGGCGAACACCGGGGAGCTGTTTTTT
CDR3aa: CASSYAANTGELFF

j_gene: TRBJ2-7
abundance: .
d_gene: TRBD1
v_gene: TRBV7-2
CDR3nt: TGTGCCAGCAGCGACGGGACAGGTGGGCCCTACGAGCAGTACTTC
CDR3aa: CASSDGTGGPYEQYF

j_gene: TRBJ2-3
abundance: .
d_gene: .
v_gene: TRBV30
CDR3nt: TGTGCCTGGAGGCGGGTTTCGGGGGGCCGAAGAGATACGCAGTATTTT
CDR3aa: CAWRRVSGGRRDTQYF

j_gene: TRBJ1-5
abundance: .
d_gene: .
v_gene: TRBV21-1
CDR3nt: TGTGCCAGCAGTCCCAACCCTCCGGCAAATCAGCCCCAGCATTTT
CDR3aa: CASSPNPPANQPQHF

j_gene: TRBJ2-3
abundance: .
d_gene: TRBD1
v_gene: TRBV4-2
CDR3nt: TGTGCCAGCAGCCAAGATCTCTCTTTGGGACAGGGGGCCACAGATACGCAGTATTTT
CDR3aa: CASSQDLSLGQGATDTQYF

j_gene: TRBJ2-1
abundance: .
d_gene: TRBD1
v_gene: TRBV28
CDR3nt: TGTGCCAGCAGTTTTTCCGGGACAGACAATGAGCAGTTCTTC
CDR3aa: CASSFSGTDNEQFF

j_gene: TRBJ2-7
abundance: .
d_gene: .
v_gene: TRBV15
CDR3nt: TGTGCCACCAGCGCCGGGTCATTCTACGAGCAGTACTTC
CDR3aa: CATSAGSFYEQYF

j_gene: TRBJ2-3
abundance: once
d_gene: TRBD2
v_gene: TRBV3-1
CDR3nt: TGTGCCAGCAGCCAAGTTTCGCGGGAGGGCCTAAATACGCAGTATTTT
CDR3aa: CASSQVSREGLNTQYF

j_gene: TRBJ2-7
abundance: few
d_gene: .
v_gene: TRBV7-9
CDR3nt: TGTGCCAGCAGCTTGGAGGGATCGGTTGAGCAGTACTTC
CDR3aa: CASSLEGSVEQYF

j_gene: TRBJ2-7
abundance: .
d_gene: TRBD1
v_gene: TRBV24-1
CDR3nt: TGTGCCACCAGTGATTCCGGGACAGGGCTTTACGAGCAGTACTTC
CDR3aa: CATSDSGTGLYEQYF

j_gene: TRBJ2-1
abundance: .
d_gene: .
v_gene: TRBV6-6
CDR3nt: TGTGCCAGCAGTTACGGCCTGGGGGCGTACAATGAGCAGTTCTTC
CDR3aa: CASSYGLGAYNEQFF

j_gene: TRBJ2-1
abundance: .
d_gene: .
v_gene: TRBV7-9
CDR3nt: TGTGCCAGCAGCTATGTGGGACTCTACAATGAGCAGTTCTTC
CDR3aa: CASSYVGLYNEQFF

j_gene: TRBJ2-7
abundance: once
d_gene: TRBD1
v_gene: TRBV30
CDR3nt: TGTGCCTGGAGAGGGACAGGGGATTACGAGCAGTACTTC
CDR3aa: CAWRGTGDYEQYF

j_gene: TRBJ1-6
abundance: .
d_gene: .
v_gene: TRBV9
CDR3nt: TGTGCCAGCAGCGCAACAGGTAGTAATTCACCCCTCCACTTT
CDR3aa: CASSATGSNSPLHF

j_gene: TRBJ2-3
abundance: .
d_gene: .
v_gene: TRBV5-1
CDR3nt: TGCGCCAGCAGCTACAAGATCACAGGGTCAGATACGCAGTATTTT
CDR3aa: CASSYKITGSDTQYF

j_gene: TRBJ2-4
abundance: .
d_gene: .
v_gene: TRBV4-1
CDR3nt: TGCGCCAGCAGCCACCCTGGAAGCCAAAACATTCAGTACTTC
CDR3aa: CASSHPGSQNIQYF

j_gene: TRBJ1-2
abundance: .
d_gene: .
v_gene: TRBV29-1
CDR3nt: TGCAGCGTTGTGCCGGCGAACTATGGCTACACCTTC
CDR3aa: CSVVPANYGYTF

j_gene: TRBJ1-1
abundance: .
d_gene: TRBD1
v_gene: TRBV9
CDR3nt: TGTGCCAGCAGCGCCCTGGGGACAGGGGACACTGAAGCTTTCTTT
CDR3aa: CASSALGTGDTEAFF

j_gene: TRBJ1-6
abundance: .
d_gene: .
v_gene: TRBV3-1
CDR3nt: TGTGCCAGCAGCCAAAGACAGAGGAGCTCCTATAATTCACCCCTCCACTTT
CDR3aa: CASSQRQRSSYNSPLHF

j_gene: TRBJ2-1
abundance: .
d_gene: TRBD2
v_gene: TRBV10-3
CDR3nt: TGTGCCATCACCCTAACGGGAGGCCCTCCTTACAATGAGCAGTTCTTC
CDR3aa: CAITLTGGPPYNEQFF

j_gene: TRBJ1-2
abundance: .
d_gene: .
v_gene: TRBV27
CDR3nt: TGTGCCAGCAGTTCCCCAGGGTTTCGCGGCTACACCTTC
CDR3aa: CASSSPGFRGYTF

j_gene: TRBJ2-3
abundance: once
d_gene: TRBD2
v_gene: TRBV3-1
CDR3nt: TGTGCCAGCAGCCAAGATCTGGAGGATAGCGGGGGCACAGATACGCAGTATTTT
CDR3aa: CASSQDLEDSGGTDTQYF

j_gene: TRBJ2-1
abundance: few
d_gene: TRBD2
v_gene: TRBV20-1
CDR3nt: TGCAGTGCTAGGCAACTAGCGGGTAAATACAATGAGCAGTTCTTC
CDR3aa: CSARQLAGKYNEQFF

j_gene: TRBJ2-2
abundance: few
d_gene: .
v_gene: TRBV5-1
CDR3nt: TGCGCCAGCAGCTTGTTATCGCTTACCGGGGAGCTGTTTTTT
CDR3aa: CASSLLSLTGELFF

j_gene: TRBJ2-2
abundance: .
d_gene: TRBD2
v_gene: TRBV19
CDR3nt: TGTGCCAGTAGTATTGGTCTAGCGGGAATCCTGAACACCGGGGAGCTGTTTTTT
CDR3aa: CASSIGLAGILNTGELFF

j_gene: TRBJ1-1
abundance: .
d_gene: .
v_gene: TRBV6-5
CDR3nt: TGTGCCAGCAGTTACTGGGGAGGGACGAACACTGAAGCTTTCTTT
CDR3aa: CASSYWGGTNTEAFF

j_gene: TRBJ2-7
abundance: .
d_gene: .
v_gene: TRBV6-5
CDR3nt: TGTGCCAGCAGCCCCGTCGGCGGTTCCTACTACGAGCAGTACTTC
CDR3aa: CASSPVGGSYYEQYF

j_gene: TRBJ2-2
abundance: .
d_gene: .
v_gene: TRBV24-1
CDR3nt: TGTGCCACCAGTGATTCAGACCCATCGTTTGGCGGGGAGCTGTTTTTT
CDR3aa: CATSDSDPSFGGELFF

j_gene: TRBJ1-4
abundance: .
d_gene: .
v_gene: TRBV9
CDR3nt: TGTGCCAGCAGCGACTCGGCCAGGGGTGAAAAACTGTTTTTT
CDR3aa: CASSDSARGEKLFF

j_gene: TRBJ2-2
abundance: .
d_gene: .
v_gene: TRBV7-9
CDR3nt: TGTGCCAGCAGCTTAGCCCTGGGACCTCAAAACACCGGGGAGCTGTTTTTT
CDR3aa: CASSLALGPQNTGELFF

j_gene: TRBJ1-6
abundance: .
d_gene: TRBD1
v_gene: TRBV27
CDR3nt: TGTGCCAGCAGTTTAAGCCAGGGGGGAGCACCCCTCCACTTT
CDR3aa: CASSLSQGGAPLHF

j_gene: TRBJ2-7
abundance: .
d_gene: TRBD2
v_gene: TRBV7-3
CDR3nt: TGTGCCAGCAGCTTATACCCTAGCGGTACCTACGAGCAGTACTTC
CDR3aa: CASSLYPSGTYEQYF

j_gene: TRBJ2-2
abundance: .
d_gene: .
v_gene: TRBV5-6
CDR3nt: TGTGCCAGCAGCTTGTGGGAAACCTGGATCGGGGAGCTGTTTTTT
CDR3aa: CASSLWETWIGELFF

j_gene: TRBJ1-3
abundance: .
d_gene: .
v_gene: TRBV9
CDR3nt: TGTGCCAGCAGCGTAGCTGGGGAGGGGATCTCTGGAAACACTATATATTTT
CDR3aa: CASSVAGEGISGNTIYF

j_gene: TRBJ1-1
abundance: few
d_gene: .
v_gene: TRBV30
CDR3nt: TGTGCCTGGAGTGTAGGGTACACTGAGGCTTTCTTT
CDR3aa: CAWSVGYTEAFF

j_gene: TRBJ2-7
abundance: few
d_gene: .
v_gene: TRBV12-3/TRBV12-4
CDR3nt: TGTGCCAGCAGTTTTGTACACTACGAGCAGTACTTC
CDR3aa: CASSFVHYEQYF

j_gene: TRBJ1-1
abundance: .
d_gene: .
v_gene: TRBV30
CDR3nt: TGTGCCTGGGGGACCATGGGGAGGGACACTGAAGCTTTCTTT
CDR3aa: CAWGTMGRDTEAFF

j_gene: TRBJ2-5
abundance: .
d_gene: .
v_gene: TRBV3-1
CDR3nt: TGTGCCAGCAGCCCCCTGGCGGGGGCCGGAGAGACCCAGTACTTC
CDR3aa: CASSPLAGAGETQYF

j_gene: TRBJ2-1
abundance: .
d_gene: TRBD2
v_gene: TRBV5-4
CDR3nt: TGTGCCAGCAGCGGTGGACTAGCGGGCAATGAGCAGTTCTTC
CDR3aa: CASSGGLAGNEQFF

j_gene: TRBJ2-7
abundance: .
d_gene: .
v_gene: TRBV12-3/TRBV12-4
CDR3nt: TGTGCCAGCAGTCCCCACGTCTACGAGCAGTACTTC
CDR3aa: CASSPHVYEQYF

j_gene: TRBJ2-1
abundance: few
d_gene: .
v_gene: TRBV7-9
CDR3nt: TGTGCCAGTTACCGGGGCGATGAGCAGTTCTTC
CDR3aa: CASYRGDEQFF

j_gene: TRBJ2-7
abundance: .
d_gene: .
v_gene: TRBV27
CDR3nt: TGTGCCAGCAGTTCGGGTCTTCAGACCTACGAGCAGTACTTC
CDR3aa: CASSSGLQTYEQYF

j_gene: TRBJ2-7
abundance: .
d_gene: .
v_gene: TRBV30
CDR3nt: TGTGCCTGGAGTGGGCAGTCCTACGAGCAGTACTTC
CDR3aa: CAWSGQSYEQYF

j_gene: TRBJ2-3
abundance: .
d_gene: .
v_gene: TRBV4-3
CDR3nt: TGCGCCAGCAGCCTAAAGGGTGCAGGTACTAGCACAGATACGCAGTATTTT
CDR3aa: CASSLKGAGTSTDTQYF

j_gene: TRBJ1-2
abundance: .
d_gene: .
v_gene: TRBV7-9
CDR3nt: TGTGCCAGCAGCTTAGGTCACAGCTATGGCTACACCTTC
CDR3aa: CASSLGHSYGYTF

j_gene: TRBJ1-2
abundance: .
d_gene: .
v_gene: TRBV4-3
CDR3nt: TGCGCCAGCAGCCAAGATAGATCCGGACACCCTTACTACACCTTC
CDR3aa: CASSQDRSGHPYYTF

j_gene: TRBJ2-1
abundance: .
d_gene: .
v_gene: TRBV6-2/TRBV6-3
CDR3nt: TGTGCCAGTTCCTTGCGGGCGCGGTCCTACAATGAGCAGTTCTTC
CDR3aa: CASSLRARSYNEQFF

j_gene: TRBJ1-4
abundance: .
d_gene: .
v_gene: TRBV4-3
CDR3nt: TGCGCCAGCAGCAAGCTAGGGCTTAATGAAAAACTGTTTTTT
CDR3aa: CASSKLGLNEKLFF

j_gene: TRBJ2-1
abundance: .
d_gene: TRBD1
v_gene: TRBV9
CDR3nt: TGTGCCAGCAGCGTAGAGACAGGGGGCACAGATGAGCAGTTCTTC
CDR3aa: CASSVETGGTDEQFF

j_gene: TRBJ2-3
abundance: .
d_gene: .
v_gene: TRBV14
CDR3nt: TGTGCCAGCAGCCAGTCGGTTGGGGCAGATACGCAGTATTTT
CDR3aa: CASSQSVGADTQYF